A single sample is the source of the 20 T cell receptor beta chains below, sequenced in a study of technical replicates of blood from four donors. Profiled with immunoSEQ multiplex PCR; TCRdb holds only in-frame clones, not every one. There are roughly 76,000 clones in the sample; around 94% occur only once, and about 0.4% lies in the top ten. Specimen: T cells isolated from PBMCs. These receptors all come from a human donor in good health.

The chain has TRBV7-9 and TRBJ1-5, with no clear D. Germline V lookup: CDR1 SEHNR, CDR2 FQNEAQ (reference sequence). There are 15 residues in the CDR3. Trimming removed 1 base from V and 9 bases from J, with 16 bases in between. The CDR3 sequence: CASSLGESGDRPQHF. The DNA for the CDR3 is TGTGCCAGCAGCTTAGGGGAGTCAGGAGATCGGCCCCAGCATTTT.

This chain joins TRBV5-1 and TRBJ1-2; D not certain. Looked up from germline, CDR1 is SGHRS and CDR2 is YFSETQ. CDR3 length equals 15 residues. The V gene lost 1 base and the J gene lost 4 bases, with 14 bases spanning the gap. CDR3 coding DNA: TGCGCCAGCAGCTTGATTTTCGGGAATTCCTATGGCTACACCTTC. Protein: CASSLIFGNSYGYTF.

The chain is built from TRBV7-2 and TRBJ1-2; D may be TRBD1 (5 bases). The CDR3 extends over 16 amino acids. From germline, CDR1 is SGHTA and CDR2 FQGNSA. With 5 bases removed from V and 0 bases from J, the gap between germline ends came to 16 bases. CDR3 amino acids: CASSPLSGVANYGYTF. The CDR3 DNA sequence: TGTGCCAGCAGCCCCCTCTCGGGGGTAGCTAACTATGGCTACACCTTC.

This clone was observed a few times. The chain employs TRBV18 and TRBJ1-1; the D gene is possibly TRBD1 (5 bases). Germline V gene data show CDR1 as KGHSH and CDR2 as LQKENI. The V gene lost 3 bases and the J gene lost 5 bases, with 16 bases spanning the gap. The CDR3 extends over 15 amino acids. CDR3: CASSPIGGGRTEAFF. The DNA for the CDR3 is TGTGCCAGCTCACCCATCGGGGGAGGGAGGACTGAAGCTTTCTTT.

J is TRBJ2-1 and V is TRBV19; no firm D call. Deletions cut 7 bases from V and 0 bases from J, with 19 bases between. Germline CDR1 and CDR2: LNHDA and SQIVND (reference sequence). This CDR3 is 17 amino acids long. DNA for the CDR3: TGTGCCAGTACCCTCGCCTCATTCCCTAGCTCCTACAATGAGCAGTTCTTC. This codes for CASTLASFPSSYNEQFF. The full variable domain, its missing parts supplied by reference TRBV19 and TRBJ2-1, is DGGITQSPKYLFRKEGQNVTLSCEQNLNHDAMYWYRQDPGQGLRLIYYSQIVNDFQKGDIAEGYSVSREKKESFPLTVTSAQKNPTAFYLCASTLASFPSSYNEQFFGPGTRLTVL.

This chain joins TRBV6-5 and TRBJ2-3, with D perhaps TRBD1 (6 bases). Germline assignment: CDR1 MNHEY and CDR2 SVGAGI. Trimming pared 6 bases from V and 6 bases from J, leaving 16 bases between. The CDR3 has 14 residues. This chain's CDR3 is CASRPGVVGDTQYF. DNA for the CDR3: TGTGCCAGCAGACCAGGGGTTGTAGGGGATACGCAGTATTTT.

The CDR3 region is CASSFELAGSYEQYF. The DNA of the CDR3 is TGTGCCAGCAGCTTCGAACTAGCGGGATCCTACGAGCAGTACTTC. This chain links TRBV7-9 with TRBJ2-7; 10 bases line up with TRBD2. CDR1 is SEHNR and CDR2 is FQNEAQ in the germline V gene (reference sequence). This CDR3 contains 15 residues. Trimming at V came to 3 bases and at J to 1 base, leaving 3 bases not matched to a gene.

The chain uses TRBV29-1 and TRBJ1-2; possible D gene TRBD1, 5 bases. V was trimmed by 2 bases and J by 4 bases, leaving 11 bases between them. Germline loops: CDR1 SQVTM, CDR2 ANQGSEA. The CDR3 consists of 13 residues. The CDR3 DNA reads TGCAGCGTTGAATGGGGGGGAAGCTATGGCTACACCTTC. Amino acid sequence: CSVEWGGSYGYTF. The full variable domain, rest sourced from reference TRBV29-1 and TRBJ1-2, is SAVISQKPSRDICQRGTSLTIQCQVDSQVTMMFWYRQQPGQSLTLIATANQGSEATYESGFVIDKFPISRPNLTFSTLTVSNMSPEDSSIYLCSVEWGGSYGYTFGSGTRLTVV.

The chain recombines TRBV5-6 with TRBJ2-1, with 12 bases that match TRBD2. Trimming removed 0 bases from V and 8 bases from J; junction bases left unmatched: 3. The CDR3 length is 15 residues. Germline lookup yields CDR1 SGHDT and CDR2 YYEEEE. The CDR3 loop reads CASSLGLAGAYEQFF. DNA of the CDR3: TGTGCCAGCAGCTTGGGACTAGCGGGAGCCTATGAGCAGTTCTTC.

The chain couples TRBV28 to TRBJ2-1; TRBD2 matches at 7 bases. The CDR3 contains 14 residues. V lost 8 bases and J lost 0; bases outside the gene matches: 4. Germline-derived CDR1 and CDR2 are MDHEN and SYDVKM. The CDR3 loop is CASAGETSYNEQFF. Written as DNA, the CDR3 is TGTGCCAGCGCGGGGGAGACCTCCTACAATGAGCAGTTCTTC.

The chain is built from TRBV2 and TRBJ1-5; 7 bases align to TRBD1. The trim removed 3 bases at V and 4 bases at J, leaving 9 bases unmatched. The CDR3 runs 16 residues. Germline V lookup: CDR1 SNHLY, CDR2 FYNNEI. The DNA for the CDR3 is TGTGCCAGCAGTGAGAGGGGGAACAGGGGTAATCAGCCCCAGCATTTT. It specifies CASSERGNRGNQPQHF.

The rearrangement joins TRBV10-3 to TRBJ2-1; TRBD1 matches at 10 bases. Germline V gene data show CDR1 as ENHRY and CDR2 as SYGVKD. The CDR3 has 16 amino acids. After removal of 7 bases from V and 9 bases from J, the junction contained 15 bases not matched to a gene. CDR3: CAINLRDRGEIGEQFF. The CDR3 nucleotides are TGTGCCATCAACTTACGGGACAGGGGCGAAATAGGTGAGCAGTTCTTC.

This chain connects TRBV5-1 to TRBJ2-3; D not certain. Germline loops: CDR1 SGHRS, CDR2 YFSETQ. This CDR3 is 17 amino acids long. V lost 0 bases, J lost 1 base, and 15 bases lay in between. CDR3 protein: CASSLAVTLAGTDTQYF. Written as DNA, the CDR3 is TGCGCCAGCAGCTTGGCCGTCACACTGGCGGGCACAGATACGCAGTATTTT.

The chain couples TRBV19 to TRBJ2-6; D is perhaps TRBD2 (6 bases). Trimming stripped 5 bases from V and 2 bases from J, with 13 bases between. The CDR3 extends over 16 amino acids. Germline-derived CDR1 and CDR2 are LNHDA and SQIVND (reference sequence). This CDR3 is CASSLGGGPGANVLTF. The DNA for the CDR3 is TGTGCCAGTAGTCTCGGGGGAGGACCTGGGGCCAACGTCCTGACTTTC.

The rearrangement links TRBV5-5 to TRBJ1-1; 12 bases fit TRBD1. The germline V gene encodes CDR1 SGHKS and CDR2 YYEKEE (reference sequence). The junction had 6 bases not matched to a gene; V was cut back by 2 bases and J by 1 base. The length of the CDR3 is 17 residues. CDR3 bases: TGTGCCAGCAGCTTTCATTGGGACAGGGGGCGGAACACTGAAGCTTTCTTT. Residues: CASSFHWDRGRNTEAFF.

This chain connects TRBV27 to TRBJ2-5; D possibly corresponds to TRBD1 (6 bases). Trimming cost V 6 bases and J 7 bases, with 15 bases left between them. From germline, CDR1 is MNHEY and CDR2 SMNVEV (reference sequence). The CDR3 is 13 residues long. In DNA, the CDR3 is TGTGCCAGCAGCCTAGGGCGGACAGTGACCCAGTACTTC. Protein: CASSLGRTVTQYF.

CDR3 in amino acids: CATELAGNTGELFF. The CDR3 bases are TGTGCCACGGAACTAGCGGGAAACACCGGGGAGCTGTTTTTT. The chain joins TRBV6-5 to TRBJ2-2, with 10 bases lining up with TRBD2. The CDR3 contains 14 residues. With V trimmed by 10 bases and J by 2 bases, 4 bases remained unmatched. CDR1 and CDR2 from the germline V gene are MNHEY and SVGAGI.

The V and J genes are TRBV6-5 and TRBJ2-7; D may be TRBD1 (6 bases). V lost 8 bases and J 7 bases, leaving 21 bases between the germline ends. This CDR3 region has 14 residues. Germline lookup yields CDR1 MNHEY and CDR2 SVGAGI. The CDR3 sequence: CASGRGQRVGEQYF. In nucleotides, the CDR3 is TGTGCCAGCGGCCGCGGACAGCGCGTGGGGGAGCAGTACTTC.

The chain combines TRBV9 with TRBJ2-3; D may be TRBD2 (5 bases). Looked up from germline, CDR1 is SGDLS and CDR2 is YYNGEE. CDR3 length equals 15 residues. V shed 4 bases and J shed 1 base, with 13 bases lying between them. CDR3 in amino acids: CASSLAGRGTDTQYF. In DNA form, the CDR3 reads TGTGCCAGCAGCCTAGCTGGGAGAGGCACAGATACGCAGTATTTT.

The chain uses TRBV6-6 and TRBJ2-5; perhaps TRBD2 as D (5 bases). V lost 4 bases to trimming and J lost 4 bases, with 16 bases between them. Germline assignment: CDR1 MNHNY and CDR2 SVGAGI (reference sequence). This CDR3 is built from 15 residues. The CDR3: CASSSLRTPSETQYF. The CDR3, as DNA: TGTGCCAGCAGTTCTCTTAGGACTCCTTCAGAGACCCAGTACTTC.